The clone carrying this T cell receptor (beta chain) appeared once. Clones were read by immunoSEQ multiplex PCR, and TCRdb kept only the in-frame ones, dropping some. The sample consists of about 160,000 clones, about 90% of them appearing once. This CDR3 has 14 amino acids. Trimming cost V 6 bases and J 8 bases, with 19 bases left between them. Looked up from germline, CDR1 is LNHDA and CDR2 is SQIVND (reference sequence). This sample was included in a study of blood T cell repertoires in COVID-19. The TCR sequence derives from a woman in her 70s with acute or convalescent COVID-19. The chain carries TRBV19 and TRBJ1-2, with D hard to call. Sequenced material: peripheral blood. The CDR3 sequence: CASSPLSGVAGYTF. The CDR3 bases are TGTGCCAGTAGCCCCCTAAGCGGGGTGGCGGGCTACACCTTC. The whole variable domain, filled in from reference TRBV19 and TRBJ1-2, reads DGGITQSPKYLFRKEGQNVTLSCEQNLNHDAMYWYRQDPGQGLRLIYYSQIVNDFQKGDIAEGYSVSREKKESFPLTVTSAQKNPTAFYLCASSPLSGVAGYTFGSGTRLTVV.